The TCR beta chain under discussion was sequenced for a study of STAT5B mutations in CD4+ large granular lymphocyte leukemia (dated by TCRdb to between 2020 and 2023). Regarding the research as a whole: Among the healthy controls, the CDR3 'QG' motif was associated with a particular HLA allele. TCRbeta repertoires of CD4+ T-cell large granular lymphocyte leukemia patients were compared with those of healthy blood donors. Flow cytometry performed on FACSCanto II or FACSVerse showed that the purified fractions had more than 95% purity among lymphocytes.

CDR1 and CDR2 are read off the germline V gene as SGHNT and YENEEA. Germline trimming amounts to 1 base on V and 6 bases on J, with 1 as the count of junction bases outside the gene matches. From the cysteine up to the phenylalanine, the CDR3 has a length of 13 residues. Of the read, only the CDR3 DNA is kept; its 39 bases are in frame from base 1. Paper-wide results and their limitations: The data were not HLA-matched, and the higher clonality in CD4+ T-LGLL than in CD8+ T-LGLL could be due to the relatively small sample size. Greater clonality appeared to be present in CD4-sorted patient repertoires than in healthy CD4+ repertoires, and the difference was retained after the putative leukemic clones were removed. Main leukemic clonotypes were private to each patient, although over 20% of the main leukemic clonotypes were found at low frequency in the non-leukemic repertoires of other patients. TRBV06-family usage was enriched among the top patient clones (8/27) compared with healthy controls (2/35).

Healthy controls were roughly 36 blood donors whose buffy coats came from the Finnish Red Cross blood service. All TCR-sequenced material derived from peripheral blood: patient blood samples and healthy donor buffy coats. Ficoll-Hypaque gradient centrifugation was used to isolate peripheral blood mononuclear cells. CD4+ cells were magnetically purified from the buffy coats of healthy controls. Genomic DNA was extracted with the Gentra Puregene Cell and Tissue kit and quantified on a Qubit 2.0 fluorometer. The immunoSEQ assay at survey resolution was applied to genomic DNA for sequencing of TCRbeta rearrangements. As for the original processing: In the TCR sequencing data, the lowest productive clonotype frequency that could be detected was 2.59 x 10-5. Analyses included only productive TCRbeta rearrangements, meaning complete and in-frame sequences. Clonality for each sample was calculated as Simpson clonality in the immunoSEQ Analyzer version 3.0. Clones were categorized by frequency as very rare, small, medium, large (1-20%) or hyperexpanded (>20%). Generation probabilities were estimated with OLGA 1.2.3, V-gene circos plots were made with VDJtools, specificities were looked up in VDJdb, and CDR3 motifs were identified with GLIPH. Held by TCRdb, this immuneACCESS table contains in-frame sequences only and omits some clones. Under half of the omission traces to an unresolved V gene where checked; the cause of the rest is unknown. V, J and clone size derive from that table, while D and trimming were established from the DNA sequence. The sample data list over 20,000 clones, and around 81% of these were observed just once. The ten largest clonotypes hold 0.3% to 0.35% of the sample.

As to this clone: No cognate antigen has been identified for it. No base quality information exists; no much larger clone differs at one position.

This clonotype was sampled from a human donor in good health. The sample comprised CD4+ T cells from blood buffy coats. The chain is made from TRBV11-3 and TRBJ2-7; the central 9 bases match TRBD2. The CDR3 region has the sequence CASSLGGGGEQYF. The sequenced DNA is TGTGCCAGCAGCTTAGGCGGGGGGGGCGAGCAGTACTTC.